Listed below are T cell receptor beta chains from one sample, sequenced in a study of cytomegalovirus exposure and HLA in healthy donors. Here immunoSEQ multiplex PCR was the method, and the copy in TCRdb shows in-frame clones only, minus some. The top ten hold roughly 13% of the sample, which has 100,000 to 150,000 clones, over 75% seen once. Sequencing was done on a sample of PBMCs. These receptors all come from a woman aged 40 to 50 in good health and CMV-seropositive. CDR3s include the opening cysteine and the closing phenylalanine or tryptophan. A D gene is named only where the DNA matches it firmly. Not every row has a clone size; where given, it reads once, few, many or a size class.

j_call,v_call,clone_size,d_call,cdr3_aa,cdr3_nt
TRBJ2-1,TRBV29-1,.,.,CSVEGTAYNEQFF,TGCAGCGTTGAAGGGACAGCCTACAATGAGCAGTTCTTC
TRBJ1-1,TRBV23-1,.,TRBD1,CASSHSRDRGSTEAFF,TGCGCCAGCAGTCATTCCCGGGACAGGGGATCCACTGAAGCTTTCTTT
TRBJ2-3,TRBV11-2,.,.,CASSPDRGGTDTQYF,TGTGCCAGCAGCCCTGACAGGGGAGGGACAGATACGCAGTATTTT
TRBJ2-1,TRBV7-8,.,TRBD2,CASSYGTSGYNEQFF,TGTGCCAGCAGTTACGGGACTAGCGGCTACAATGAGCAGTTCTTC
TRBJ1-5,TRBV7-6,once,.,CASSLAPGQPQHF,TGTGCCAGCAGCTTAGCGCCGGGACAGCCCCAGCATTTT
TRBJ1-5,TRBV30,.,.,CAWSGRGPGYSNQPQHF,TGTGCCTGGAGCGGACGGGGTCCAGGTTATAGCAATCAGCCCCAGCATTTT
TRBJ1-1,TRBV6-1,few,TRBD1,CASTVTGGVTEAFF,TGTGCCAGCACTGTTACAGGGGGCGTTACTGAAGCTTTCTTT
TRBJ1-5,TRBV5-1,.,.,CASSSDSYSNQPQHF,TGCGCCAGCAGCTCAGACAGCTATAGCAATCAGCCCCAGCATTTT
TRBJ2-7,TRBV2,.,.,CASSGDLYEQYF,TGTGCCAGCAGTGGGGACTTATACGAGCAGTACTTC
TRBJ2-6,TRBV11-2,.,.,CASSLSLSGANVLTF,TGTGCCAGCAGCTTAAGCCTCTCTGGGGCCAACGTCCTGACTTTC
TRBJ2-1,TRBV4-2,.,TRBD2,CASSQESGRDNNEQFF,TGTGCCAGCAGCCAAGAAAGCGGGAGAGATAACAATGAGCAGTTCTTC
TRBJ1-4,TRBV15,.,TRBD1,CATSIDRGEKLFF,TGTGCCACCAGCATAGACAGGGGGGAAAAACTGTTTTTT
TRBJ1-5,TRBV7-2,.,.,CASSLEEGLPRHF,TGTGCCAGCAGCTTGGAAGAGGGACTCCCGCGGCATTTT
TRBJ2-5,TRBV11-2,.,TRBD2,CASSSGGGPSKQETQYF,TGTGCCAGCAGCTCGGGGGGGGGACCCAGCAAACAAGAGACCCAGTACTTC
TRBJ2-5,TRBV7-7,few,.,CASSLSDKQETQYF,TGTGCCAGCAGCTTATCGGACAAACAAGAGACCCAGTACTTC
TRBJ1-1,TRBV6-5,once,TRBD1,CASSLDREGTEAFF,TGTGCCAGCAGCCTAGACAGGGAAGGCACTGAAGCTTTCTTT
TRBJ1-5,TRBV6-1,.,.,CASSEFRAGSNQPQHF,TGTGCCAGCAGTGAATTCAGGGCGGGAAGCAATCAGCCCCAGCATTTT
TRBJ2-1,TRBV6-6,.,.,CASSQPGLREQFF,TGTGCCAGCAGTCAACCGGGACTCAGAGAGCAGTTCTTC
TRBJ2-7,TRBV5-1,.,TRBD2,CASSLAGGRVSYEQYF,TGCGCCAGCAGCTTGGCAGGCGGGAGGGTCTCCTACGAGCAGTACTTC
TRBJ2-2,TRBV7-9,.,TRBD2,CASSRPTSGDTGELFF,TGTGCCAGCAGCCGTCCCACTAGCGGTGACACCGGGGAGCTGTTTTTT
TRBJ2-7,TRBV27,.,.,CASSLAGGNGEQYF,TGTGCCAGCAGTTTAGCTGGGGGGAACGGCGAGCAGTACTTC
TRBJ2-5,TRBV5-4,.,.,CASSSPGALKETQYF,TGTGCCAGCAGCTCACCTGGAGCCCTTAAAGAGACCCAGTACTTC
TRBJ2-1,TRBV6-5,.,TRBD2,CASSFSGSYNEQFF,TGTGCCAGCAGTTTTAGCGGGTCCTACAATGAGCAGTTCTTC
TRBJ1-5,TRBV19,.,.,CASSILGEQSQPQHF,TGTGCCAGTAGTATATTAGGGGAACAGAGTCAGCCCCAGCATTTT
TRBJ1-3,TRBV11-2,.,.,CASSRGGDTIYF,TGTGCCAGCAGCCGGGGGGGGGACACCATATATTTT
TRBJ2-3,TRBV23-1,.,.,CASSRGTPSTDTQYF,TGCGCCAGCAGTCGAGGGACACCGAGCACAGATACGCAGTATTTT
TRBJ2-1,TRBV6-1,once,TRBD1,CASSEPPGTGVHNEQFF,TGTGCCAGCAGTGAACCTCCGGGGACAGGGGTACACAATGAGCAGTTCTTC
TRBJ1-1,TRBV19,few,.,CASSGGTEAFF,TGTGCCAGTAGTGGGGGGACTGAAGCTTTCTTT
TRBJ2-1,TRBV7-6,.,TRBD2,CASGTTGNSYNEQFF,TGTGCCAGCGGGACTACAGGAAACTCCTACAATGAGCAGTTCTTC
TRBJ2-7,TRBV4-2,.,.,CASSQSRASYEQYF,TGTGCCAGCAGCCAATCTAGAGCCTCCTACGAGCAGTACTTC
TRBJ2-7,TRBV9,.,TRBD1,CASSTGQGGYEQYF,TGTGCCAGCAGCACAGGACAGGGTGGCTACGAGCAGTACTTC
TRBJ1-2,TRBV28,.,TRBD1,CATTGGTDYGYTF,TGTGCCACCACAGGGGGCACAGACTATGGCTACACCTTC
TRBJ2-1,TRBV7-3,few,.,CASSLRLSSGNEQFF,TGTGCCAGCAGCTTACGACTCTCGAGCGGCAATGAGCAGTTCTTC
TRBJ1-2,TRBV14,.,.,CASSQAAPGGYTF,TGTGCCAGCAGCCAAGCAGCCCCGGGAGGCTACACCTTC
TRBJ2-3,TRBV7-6,once,.,CASSRRTSTDTQYF,TGTGCCAGCAGCCGGAGGACTAGCACAGATACGCAGTATTTT
TRBJ2-7,TRBV6-6,.,.,CASYLKGGEQYF,TGTGCCAGTTACCTCAAGGGGGGGGAGCAGTACTTC
TRBJ2-7,TRBV10-3,.,.,CAISDSPLNEQYF,TGTGCCATCAGCGACAGCCCTTTAAACGAGCAGTACTTC
TRBJ1-5,TRBV30,.,.,CARFSQGWIYSNQPQHF,TGTGCCCGATTTTCCCAGGGGTGGATTTATAGCAATCAGCCCCAGCATTTT